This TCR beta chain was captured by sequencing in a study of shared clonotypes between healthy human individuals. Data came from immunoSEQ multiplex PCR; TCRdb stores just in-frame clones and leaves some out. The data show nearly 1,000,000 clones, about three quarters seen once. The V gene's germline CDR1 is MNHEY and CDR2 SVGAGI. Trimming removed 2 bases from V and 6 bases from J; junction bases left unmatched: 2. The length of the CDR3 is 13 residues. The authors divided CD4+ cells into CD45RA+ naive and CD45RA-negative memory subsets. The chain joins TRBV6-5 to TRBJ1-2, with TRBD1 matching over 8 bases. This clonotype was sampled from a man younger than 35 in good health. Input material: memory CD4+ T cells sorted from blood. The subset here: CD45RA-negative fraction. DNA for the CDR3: TGTGCCAGCAGTTACACAGGGGGAGATGGCTACACCTTC. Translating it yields CASSYTGGDGYTF.